A single sample gave rise to the 27 T cell receptor beta chains below, sequenced in a study of STAT3 mutations in large granular lymphocyte leukemia. Findings and limits, study-wide: At least one immunodominant TCR beta clonotype appeared in every T-cell large granular lymphocyte leukemia patient.

Clones were read by immunoSEQ multiplex PCR, and TCRdb kept only the in-frame ones, dropping some. The sample has thousands of clones; about 74% are singletons. Their recognized antigens are unknown. Sequencing input: peripheral blood mononuclear cells. These TCRs come from a man aged 55 to 70 with T-cell large granular lymphocyte leukemia. Some clones in this sample may be carry-over from other donors' samples.

The CDR3 here is CASSPPNSGYQETQYF. In DNA, the CDR3 is TGTGCCAGCTCACCACCGAATAGCGGGTACCAAGAGACCCAGTACTTC. The V gene is TRBV18, the J gene TRBJ2-5; 7 nucleotides agree with TRBD2. CDR1 KGHSH and CDR2 LQKENI come from the germline V gene. V was pared by 0 bases and J by 0 bases, with 4 bases of the junction left unmatched. The CDR3 spans 16 residues.

The CDR3 sequence: CSVVGLQETQYF. As DNA, the CDR3 is TGCAGCGTTGTGGGACTGCAAGAGACCCAGTACTTC. The chain uses TRBV29-1 and TRBJ2-5; D might be TRBD2 (6 bases). Germline-derived CDR1 and CDR2 are SQVTM and ANQGSEA. V lost 4 bases and J 2 bases, leaving 8 bases between the germline ends. The CDR3 is 12 residues long.

The rearrangement links TRBV2 to TRBJ1-3; D unclear. The CDR3 totals 15 residues. Deletions cut 5 bases from V and 4 bases from J, with 15 bases between. Germline V gene lookup returns CDR1 SNHLY and CDR2 FYNNEI. In nucleotides, the CDR3 is TGTGCCAGCAGTCCGATGGGCCAGATAGGAAACACCATATATTTT. Its protein product is CASSPMGQIGNTIYF.

In nucleotides, the CDR3 is TGTGCCAGCTCGCCGAGGCGGACAGGTGTTGCCTACGAGCAGTACTTC. The encoded protein is CASSPRRTGVAYEQYF. V gene TRBV7-2 combines with J gene TRBJ2-7; 7 nucleotides line up with TRBD1. This CDR3 is 16 amino acids long. The V and J ends lost 8 bases and 2 bases, in that order; junction bases with no gene match: 15. The germline CDR1 and CDR2 sequences are SGHTA and FQGNSA.

This clone was observed a handful of times. The genes are TRBV10-3 and TRBJ1-2; D unclear. V was shortened by 3 bases and J by 1 base, with 9 bases between the two germline ends. The germline CDR1 and CDR2 sequences are ENHRY and SYGVKD. The CDR3 consists of 14 residues. Here the CDR3 reads CAISEPDINYGYTF. DNA for the CDR3: TGTGCCATCAGTGAACCCGACATTAACTATGGCTACACCTTC.

This clone appeared a few times. The rearrangement uses TRBV27 and TRBJ2-1; TRBD2 aligns across 7 bases. CDR1 MNHEY and CDR2 SMNVEV come from the germline V gene (reference sequence). J was trimmed by 5 bases and V by 2 bases; bases with no gene match: 9. This CDR3 comprises 16 residues. CDR3 amino acids: CASSLAAGVLNNEQFF. The CDR3 region has the DNA TGTGCCAGCAGTTTAGCGGCGGGAGTCTTAAACAATGAGCAGTTCTTC.

The chain carries TRBV5-1 and TRBJ2-7; 11 bases fit TRBD2. CDR3 length equals 17 residues. Germline CDR1 and CDR2: SGHRS and YFSETQ. The ends lost 0 bases at V and 5 bases at J; junction bases unmatched: 10. CDR3 sequence reads: CASSLELAGAGADEQYF. The DNA for the CDR3 is TGCGCCAGCAGCTTGGAACTAGCGGGGGCGGGTGCCGACGAGCAGTACTTC. Full variable domain (rest looked up from reference TRBV5-1 and TRBJ2-7): KAGVTQTPRYLIKTRGQQVTLSCSPISGHRSVSWYQQTPGQGLQFLFEYFSETQRNKGNFPGRFSGRQFSNSRSEMNVSTLELGDSALYLCASSLELAGAGADEQYFGPGTRLTVT.

This clone was seen once. This sequence joins TRBV25-1 and TRBJ2-3; a possible D gene is TRBD2 (6 bases). Trimming took 5 bases from V and 5 from J, leaving 11 bases between them. The V gene's germline CDR1 is MGHDK and CDR2 SYGVNS. The CDR3 sequence is 13 residues long. The CDR3 DNA follows: TGTGCCAGCAGTCTCCGGGAGATAGATACGCAGTATTTT. Amino acids: CASSLREIDTQYF.

This clone has just a few counts. The rearrangement uses TRBV5-1 and TRBJ1-2; 12 nucleotides match TRBD1. The CDR3 spans 14 residues. V lost 2 bases and J lost 6; bases outside the gene matches: 2. Germline V gene sequence: CDR1 SGHRS, CDR2 YFSETQ. As DNA, the CDR3 is TGCGCCAGCAGCTTCGGGACAGGGGGCGATGGCTACACCTTC. Its protein product is CASSFGTGGDGYTF.

The chain is built from TRBV23-1 and TRBJ1-1; D gene uncertain. TRBV23-1 is given ORF status, its function remaining uncertain. The CDR3 is 18 amino acids. V lost 1 base and J lost 3, with 21 bases in between. The CDR3 loop reads CASSQCAGPKTRHTEAFF. In DNA, the CDR3 is TGCGCCAGCAGTCAATGCGCCGGGCCCAAAACCCGGCACACTGAAGCTTTCTTT.

The chain has TRBV5-1 and TRBJ2-3, with TRBD2 matching over 8 bases. CDR3 size: 14 residues. The trim removed 7 bases at V and 6 bases at J, leaving 10 bases unmatched. Germline loops: CDR1 SGHRS, CDR2 YFSETQ. In nucleotides, the CDR3 is TGCGCCAGCTCACAGTTAGCGGGACCGGATACGCAGTATTTT. Translation gives CASSQLAGPDTQYF.

Here the CDR3 reads CASSARTMNTEAFF. Written as DNA, the CDR3 is TGTGCCAGCAGCGCCAGGACCATGAACACTGAAGCTTTCTTT. The V call is TRBV5-5, the J call TRBJ1-1; D ambiguous. V was pared by 4 bases and J by 0 bases, with 10 bases between. CDR1 and CDR2 (germline): SGHKS, YYEKEE (reference sequence). The CDR3 consists of 14 residues.

The table lists this clone with a count of one. J is TRBJ1-2 and V is TRBV5-5; no clear D gene. Germline V gives CDR1 SGHKS, CDR2 YYEKEE (reference sequence). The germline V and J ends were trimmed by 4 bases and 4 bases, with 11 bases remaining between them. This CDR3 has 13 amino acids. The CDR3 is CASSPQQSYGYTF. The DNA of the CDR3 is TGTGCCAGCAGCCCTCAACAAAGCTATGGCTACACCTTC.

V usage is TRBV7-2 and J usage is TRBJ2-4; TRBD2 matches 7 bases. Per germline, CDR1 SGHTA and CDR2 FQGNSA. Trimming at V came to 2 bases and at J to 9 bases, leaving 7 bases not matched to a gene. CDR3 length: 14 residues. The chain's CDR3 is CASSLSAGEGIQYF. The DNA of the CDR3 is TGTGCCAGCAGCTTAAGTGCGGGAGAAGGCATTCAGTACTTC.

The chain employs TRBV18 and TRBJ2-7; the D is unclear. The CDR3 loop spans 15 amino acids. The V and J ends lost 0 bases and 6 bases respectively, with 15 bases between them. Germline assignment: CDR1 KGHSH and CDR2 LQKENI. The CDR3 region has the DNA TGTGCCAGCTCACCACCATCTTCAGGTGTCGGCGAGCAGTACTTC. Encoded protein: CASSPPSSGVGEQYF.

This chain links TRBV2 with TRBJ1-5; D is uncertain. The ends were cut back, 1 base at V and 4 bases at J, with 14 bases in the middle. Germline CDR1 SNHLY, CDR2 FYNNEI. CDR3 length equals 16 residues. For the CDR3, the DNA is TGTGCCAGCAGTGAAGTCGGGTGGTATTCTAATCAGCCCCAGCATTTT. Amino acid sequence: CASSEVGWYSNQPQHF.

The chain links TRBV9 to TRBJ2-7, with 10 positions matching TRBD1. Germline V gives CDR1 SGDLS, CDR2 YYNGEE. This CDR3 region has 14 residues. The V and J ends lost 3 bases and 5 bases, in that order; junction bases with no gene match: 5. In DNA form, the CDR3 reads TGTGCCAGCAGCGGTGGGACAGGGGCCCACGAGCAGTACTTC. Translation: CASSGGTGAHEQYF.

V gene TRBV25-1 combines with J gene TRBJ2-7; D is ambiguous. The germline V and J ends were trimmed by 3 bases and 4 bases, with 7 bases remaining between them. The CDR3 extends over 12 amino acids. Germline CDR1 and CDR2: MGHDK and SYGVNS. CDR3 coding DNA: TGTGCCAGCAGTGACCTAGGGTACGAGCAGTACTTC. Translation: CASSDLGYEQYF.

The genes are TRBV18 and TRBJ1-3; possibly TRBD1 for D (5 bases). The CDR3 has 15 amino acids. Germline V lookup: CDR1 KGHSH, CDR2 LQKENI. Trimming removed 3 bases at V and 6 bases at J, with 15 bases between. CDR3 amino acids: CASSPNQGAENTIYF. The CDR3 DNA follows: TGTGCCAGCTCACCTAACCAGGGTGCTGAAAACACCATATATTTT.

The V gene is TRBV18, the J gene TRBJ2-1; no clear D. The CDR3 is made up of 15 amino acids. Germline values: CDR1 KGHSH, CDR2 LQKENI. V was cut by 5 bases and J by 10 bases, with 21 bases left in between. For the CDR3, the DNA is TGTGCCAGCTCATCCAACTCCCCTGCCCGGCGCGAGCAGTTCTTC. This translates into CASSSNSPARREQFF. The whole variable domain, filled in from reference TRBV18 and TRBJ2-1, reads NAGVMQNPRHLVRRRGQEARLRCSPMKGHSHVYWYRQLPEEGLKFMVYLQKENIIDESGMPKERFSAEFPKEGPSILRIQQVVRGDSAAYFCASSSNSPARREQFFGPGTRLTVL.

This clone was picked up one time. The chain couples TRBV5-4 to TRBJ1-2, with 7 bases that match TRBD1. CDR3 length: 13 amino acids. Germline V lookup: CDR1 SGHNT, CDR2 YYREEE (reference sequence). V lost 2 bases and J lost 5; bases outside the gene matches: 3. The CDR3 sequence is CASSFGQEYGYTF. CDR3 DNA sequence: TGTGCCAGCAGCTTCGGACAGGAGTATGGCTACACCTTC.

This clone came up a few times. This rearrangement joins TRBV2 to TRBJ2-1; D perhaps matches TRBD2 (5 bases). CDR1 SNHLY and CDR2 FYNNEI come from the germline V gene. The V gene lost 6 bases and the J gene lost 7 bases, with 13 bases spanning the gap. The CDR3 contains 13 residues. In DNA form, the CDR3 reads TGTGCCAGCAGGGCGGGTATTCTGAATGAGCAGTTCTTC. As protein: CASRAGILNEQFF.

This clone was seen a few times. The CDR3 sequence is CASSLEQGDTQYF. The CDR3 DNA is TGTGCCAGCAGCTTAGAGCAGGGAGATACGCAGTATTTT. The genes are TRBV7-7 and TRBJ2-3, with D tentatively TRBD1 (5 bases). V lost 1 base, J lost 5 bases, and 7 bases lay in between. This CDR3 is 13 amino acids long. In germline, CDR1 is SSHAT, CDR2 FNYEAQ (reference sequence).

V and J are TRBV14 and TRBJ2-5; no reliable D call. CDR3 size: 13 residues. CDR1 and CDR2 from the germline V gene are SGHDN and FVKESK. V lost 1 base to trimming and J lost 5 bases, with 8 bases between them. CDR3 in amino acids: CASSQVVGETQYF. Written as DNA, the CDR3 is TGTGCCAGCAGCCAAGTTGTCGGGGAGACCCAGTACTTC. Drawing the rest from reference TRBV14 and TRBJ2-5, the complete variable domain is EAGVTQFPSHSVIEKGQTVTLRCDPISGHDNLYWYRRVMGKEIKFLLHFVKESKQDESGMPNNRFLAERTGGTYSTLKVQPAELEDSGVYFCASSQVVGETQYFGPGTRLLVL.

This clone was counted a single time. The chain is built from TRBV7-9 and TRBJ2-2; perhaps TRBD1 as D (6 bases). The CDR3 has 14 amino acids. Germline CDR1 reads SEHNR; CDR2 reads FQNEAQ (reference sequence). V shed 3 bases and J shed 4 bases, with 9 bases lying between them. CDR3 loop: CASSFTGRTGELFF. Written as DNA, the CDR3 is TGTGCCAGCAGCTTTACAGGGCGCACCGGGGAGCTGTTTTTT.

This chain links TRBV7-9 with TRBJ2-7, with 14 positions matching TRBD2. Trimming removed 5 bases from V and 9 bases from J; junction bases left unmatched: 18. CDR1 is SEHNR and CDR2 is FQNEAQ in the germline V gene (reference sequence). The CDR3 runs 18 residues. This CDR3 is CASSPGLAGGPSLRWQYF. CDR3 coding DNA: TGTGCCAGCAGCCCAGGACTAGCGGGAGGCCCGTCGTTACGATGGCAGTACTTC.

J is TRBJ1-2 and V is TRBV29-1; D is perhaps TRBD1 (6 bases). Germline CDR1 reads SQVTM; CDR2 reads ANQGSEA. CDR3 size: 13 residues. Deletions cut 7 bases from V and 0 bases from J, with 12 bases between. In DNA form, the CDR3 reads TGCAGCGCCACAGGGACTTCTAACTATGGCTACACCTTC. It translates to CSATGTSNYGYTF.